The source of this T cell receptor beta chain is a study of tumor and adjacent non-tumor tissue in lung cancer. A modified ARM-PCR protocol with three rounds of nested PCR amplified TCRbeta. TCRdb processed the multiplex PCR reads anew with MiXCR; each CDR3 protein has one entry. The sample includes over 40,000 distinct CDR3 sequences, 74% of them seen just once. This sample's RNA came from whole unsorted tissue. Distant lung tissue was collected more than 3 cm away from the tumor edge. General study points: Patients with more diverse tumor TCRs had worse survival. In normal lung, the top 100 clones were significantly more dominant than in tumor.

About this clonotype: Its cognate antigen is unknown. A read error may produce the germline difference seen at one junction end.

In germline, CDR1 is MDHEN, CDR2 SYDVKM. This CDR3 contains 13 residues. The source is a woman aged 60-70 years with non-small cell lung cancer. Sequenced material: distant non-tumor lung tissue. The V and J genes are TRBV28 and TRBJ1-1, with 7 bases identical to TRBD1. The CDR3 nucleotides read TGTACCAGCAGTTTAGCAGGGGGGACTGAAGCTTTCTTT. The encoded protein is CTSSLAGGTEAFF.